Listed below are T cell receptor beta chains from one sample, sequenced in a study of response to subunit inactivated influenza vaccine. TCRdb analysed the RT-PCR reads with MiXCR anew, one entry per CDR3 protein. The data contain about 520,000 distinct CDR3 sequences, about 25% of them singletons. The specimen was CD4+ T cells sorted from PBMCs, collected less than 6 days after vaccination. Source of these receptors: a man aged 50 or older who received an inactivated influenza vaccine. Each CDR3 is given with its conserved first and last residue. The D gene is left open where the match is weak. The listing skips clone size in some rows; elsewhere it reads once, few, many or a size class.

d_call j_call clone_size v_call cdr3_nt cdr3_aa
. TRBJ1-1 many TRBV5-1 TGCGCCAGCAGCTTACAGGGCGTAGCGAACACTGAAGCTTTCTTT CASSLQGVANTEAFF
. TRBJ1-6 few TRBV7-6 TGTGCCAGCAGCCCGATCCCAGTCTACCTCCCATCACCCCTCCACTTT CASSPIPVYLPSPLHF
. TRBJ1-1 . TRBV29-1 TGCAGCGTGTGGCTTGGGGGGGTGAACACTGAAGCTTTCTTT CSVWLGGVNTEAFF
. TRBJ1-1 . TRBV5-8 TGTGCCAGCAGCTTGCCGGGTCCCGGCTACACTGAAGCTTTCTTT CASSLPGPGYTEAFF
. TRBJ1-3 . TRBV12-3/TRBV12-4 TGTGCCAGCAGTGCGCCGGGACACAACTCTGGAAACACCATATATTTT CASSAPGHNSGNTIYF
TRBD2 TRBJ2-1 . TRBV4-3 TGCGCCAGCAGCCAAGGGACTAGCGGGAGACATTTTGGTGAGCAGTTCTTC CASSQGTSGRHFGEQFF
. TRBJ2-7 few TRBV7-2 TGTGCCAGCAGTTCGTCGGCAGGGGACTACGAGCAGTACTTC CASSSSAGDYEQYF
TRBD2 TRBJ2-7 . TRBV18 TGTGCCAGCTCACCACCTTCGGGACGACTGATCGGGAGGGCCTACGAGCAGTACTTC CASSPPSGRLIGRAYEQYF
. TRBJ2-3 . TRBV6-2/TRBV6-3 TGTGCCAGCAGTTACTCGAATCCGAGCACAGATACGCAGTATTTT CASSYSNPSTDTQYF
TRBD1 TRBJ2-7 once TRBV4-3 TGCGCCAGCAGCCAAGTGTGGCAGGGGGCATACGAGCAGTACTTC CASSQVWQGAYEQYF